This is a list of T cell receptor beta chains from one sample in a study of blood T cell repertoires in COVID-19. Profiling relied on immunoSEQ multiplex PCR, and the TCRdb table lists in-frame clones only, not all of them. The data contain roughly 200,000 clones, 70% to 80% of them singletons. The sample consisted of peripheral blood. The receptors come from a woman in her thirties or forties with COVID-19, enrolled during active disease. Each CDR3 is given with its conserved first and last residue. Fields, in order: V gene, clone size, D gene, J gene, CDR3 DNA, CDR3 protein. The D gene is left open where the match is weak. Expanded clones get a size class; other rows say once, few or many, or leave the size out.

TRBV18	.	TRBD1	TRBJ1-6	TGTGCCAGCTCACCCATGGTCCCGGGACAGGGGACGAATTCACCCCTCCACTTT	CASSPMVPGQGTNSPLHF
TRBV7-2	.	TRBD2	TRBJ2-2	TGTGCCAGCAGCTGGACCGGGACTAGCGGGAGCACCGGGGAGCTGTTTTTT	CASSWTGTSGSTGELFF
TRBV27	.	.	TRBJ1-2	TGTGCCAGCAGTTATGGGGGGTCCCCGTATGGCTACACCTTC	CASSYGGSPYGYTF
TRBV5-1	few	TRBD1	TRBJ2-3	TGCGCCAGCAGCTTGGCCGGGACAGGGAGGTCGGATACGCAGTATTTT	CASSLAGTGRSDTQYF
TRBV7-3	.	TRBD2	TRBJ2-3	TGTGCCAGCAGCTCCCAGGGGCGGGGGGGCGCAGATACGCAGTATTTT	CASSSQGRGGADTQYF
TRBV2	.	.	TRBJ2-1	TGTGCCAGCAGTGAAGGGCGACAATTTCGGTTCTTC	CASSEGRQFRFF
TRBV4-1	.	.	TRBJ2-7	TGCGCCAGCAGCCTGGCACGAGAAGCGGATTTCCCCTACGAGCAGTACTTC	CASSLAREADFPYEQYF
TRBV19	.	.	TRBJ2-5	TGTGCCAGTAGTATAGGTTTCAGGGGAGAGACCCAGTACTTC	CASSIGFRGETQYF
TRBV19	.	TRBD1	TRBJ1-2	TGTGCCAGTAGTCCGACAGGGGAGAGCGGCTACACCTTC	CASSPTGESGYTF
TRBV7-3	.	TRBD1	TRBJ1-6	TGTGCCAGCAGCGAGACAGGGACCGATTCACCCCTCCACTTT	CASSETGTDSPLHF
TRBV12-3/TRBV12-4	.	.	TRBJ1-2	TGTGCCAGCAGTTTCTCCGGTAACTATGGCTACACCTTC	CASSFSGNYGYTF
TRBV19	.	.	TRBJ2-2	TGTGCCAGTAGTATAGATATCCACACCGGGGAGCTGTTTTTT	CASSIDIHTGELFF
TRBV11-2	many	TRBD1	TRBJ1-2	TGTGCCAGCAGCCTTGGGACAGGGAGCTATGGCTACACCTTC	CASSLGTGSYGYTF
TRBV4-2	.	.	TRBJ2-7	TGTGCCAGCAGCCAACCTGGAACAGGGAAGGTGGAGCAGTACTTC	CASSQPGTGKVEQYF
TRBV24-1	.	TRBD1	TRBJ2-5	TGTGCCACCAGTGATTTGGACCTAGACAGGGCGGAAGGGTTCTTGGTCCAAGAGACCCAGTACTTC	CATSDLDLDRAEGFLVQETQYF
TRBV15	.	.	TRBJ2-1	TGTGCCACCAGCAGAGTTCCCCAGAATGAGCAGTTCTTC	CATSRVPQNEQFF
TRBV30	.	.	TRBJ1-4	TGTGCCTGGAGTTACACAGGGTTAGGTCGTGAAAAACTGTTTTTT	CAWSYTGLGREKLFF
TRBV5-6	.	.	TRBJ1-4	TGTGCCAGCAGCTCACGGAGGGGCCCGAATGAAAAACTGTTTTTT	CASSSRRGPNEKLFF
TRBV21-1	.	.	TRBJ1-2	TGTGCCAGCAGAGAACAGGGGCCTAACTATGGCTACACCTTC	CASREQGPNYGYTF
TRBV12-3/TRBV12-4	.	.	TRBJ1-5	TGTGCCAGCAGCTCCCTACCCTATCAGCCCCAGCATTTT	CASSSLPYQPQHF
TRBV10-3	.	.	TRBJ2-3	TGTGCCATCACGCGGGAAGAGGTTGGGGATACGCAGTATTTT	CAITREEVGDTQYF
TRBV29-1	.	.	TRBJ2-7	TGCAGCGCCCGGGACACCCTCTGGGAGCAGTACTTC	CSARDTLWEQYF
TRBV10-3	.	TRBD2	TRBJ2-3	TGTGCCATCAGTGCCCGAGGGGCCACCTGGGAGTCGCGGGAGGGCCAGGTCATTCTGGATACGCAGTATTTT	CAISARGATWESREGQVILDTQYF
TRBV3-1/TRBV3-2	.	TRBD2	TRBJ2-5	TGTGCCAGCAGCCTTGGGACTAGCGCTCAAGAGACCCAGTACTTC	CASSLGTSAQETQYF
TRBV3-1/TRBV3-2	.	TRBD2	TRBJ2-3	TGTGCCAGCAGCCCGATCGGGAGGTTATCGCAGTATTTT	CASSPIGRLSQYF
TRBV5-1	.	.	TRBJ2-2	TGCGCCAGCAGCTTCCAGGGAGGGAACACCGGGGAGCTGTTTTTT	CASSFQGGNTGELFF
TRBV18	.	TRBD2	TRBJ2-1	TGTGCCAGCTCACCACGCGCCAGCGGGGGGGCCGGGTCCTACAATGAGCAGTTCTTC	CASSPRASGGAGSYNEQFF
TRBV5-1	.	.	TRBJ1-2	TGCGCCAGCAGCTTGAGCCGGCAGGCAAACTATGGCTACACCTTC	CASSLSRQANYGYTF
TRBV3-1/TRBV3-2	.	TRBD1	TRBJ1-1	TGTGCCAGCAGCAAAACTCCAGGGGGGATGAACACTGAAGCTTTCTTT	CASSKTPGGMNTEAFF
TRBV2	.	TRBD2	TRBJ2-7	TGTGCCAGCAGTGTCCCTCAAGGTGCGGGAGGGCCCCCCTACGAGCAGTACTTC	CASSVPQGAGGPPYEQYF
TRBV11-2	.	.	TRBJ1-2	TGTGCCAGCAGCCGGCGGGGTTCATATGGCTACACCTTC	CASSRRGSYGYTF
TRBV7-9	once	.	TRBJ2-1	TGTGCCAGCAGCCCCCTGACAGCCTTGAATGAGCAGTTCTTC	CASSPLTALNEQFF
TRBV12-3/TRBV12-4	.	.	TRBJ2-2	TGTGCCAGCAGTCCCCCGGTCGACGGGGAGCTGTTTTTT	CASSPPVDGELFF
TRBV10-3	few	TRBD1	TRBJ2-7	TGTGCCATCAGGGGGGGACAGGGTGTCAACGAGCAGTACTTC	CAIRGGQGVNEQYF
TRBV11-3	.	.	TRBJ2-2	TGTGCCAGCAGCTTAGAAGGCACAGCTAACACCGGGGAGCTGTTTTTT	CASSLEGTANTGELFF
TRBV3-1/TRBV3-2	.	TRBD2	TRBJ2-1	TGTGCCAGCAGCCCTCAGGGACTAGCGGGAGGGACGGATGAGCAGTTCTTC	CASSPQGLAGGTDEQFF
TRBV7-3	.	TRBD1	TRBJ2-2	TGTGCCAGCAGCCCCATCTCTTCGACAGGGATAACCGGGGAGCTGTTTTTT	CASSPISSTGITGELFF
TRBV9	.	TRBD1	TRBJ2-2	TGTGCCAGCAGCCCCTGGGACAGAGACACCGGGGAGCTGTTTTTT	CASSPWDRDTGELFF
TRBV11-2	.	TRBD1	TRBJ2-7	TGTGCCAGCAGCTCCCTCCGGGACAGGGGTTACGAGCAGTACTTC	CASSSLRDRGYEQYF